A selection of T cell receptor beta chains follows, all from one sample in a study of blood T cell repertoires in COVID-19. Libraries were prepared by immunoSEQ multiplex PCR; TCRdb keeps only in-frame clonotypes and omits some of them. The sample yields about 300,000 clones, around 86% seen once. Sequencing was carried out using PBMCs or T cells enriched from blood (not recorded which). Receptors were obtained from a woman in her late teens or twenties who had recovered from COVID-19. The CDR3 runs from the conserved cysteine through the conserved F or W. A D gene is named only where the DNA matches it firmly. Expanded clones get a size class; other rows say once, few or many, or leave the size out.

.	TRBV19	TRBJ2-1	TRBD1	CASSIDYRGAGTYNEQFF	TGTGCCAGTAGTATAGACTACAGGGGCGCCGGAACCTACAATGAGCAGTTCTTC
.	TRBV19	TRBJ1-5	TRBD1	CASSEGRTGGWYSNQPQHF	TGTGCCAGTAGTGAGGGAAGGACAGGGGGTTGGTACAGCAATCAGCCCCAGCATTTT
.	TRBV18	TRBJ1-1	TRBD1	CASSLFRDRVGRSTEAFF	TGTGCCAGCTCATTATTCCGGGACAGGGTGGGCCGTAGCACTGAAGCTTTCTTT
.	TRBV10-2	TRBJ1-6	.	CASSDEVYNSPLHF	TGCGCCAGCAGTGATGAGGTCTATAATTCACCCCTCCACTTT
.	TRBV24-1	TRBJ2-5	TRBD2	CATSDTRGGSETQYF	TGTGCCACCAGTGATACTCGGGGGGGCTCAGAGACCCAGTACTTC
.	TRBV19	TRBJ1-2	TRBD1	CASSPRQGIGYGYTF	TGTGCCAGTAGCCCGAGACAGGGGATCGGCTATGGCTACACCTTC
.	TRBV21-1	TRBJ1-5	.	CASSKDGGDQPQHF	TGTGCCAGCAGCAAAGATGGCGGCGATCAGCCCCAGCATTTT
.	TRBV29-1	TRBJ2-5	.	CSGWDSYRETQYF	TGCAGCGGCTGGGACTCTTATCGGGAGACCCAGTACTTC
.	TRBV6-5	TRBJ2-1	.	CASSYGRYNEQFF	TGTGCCAGCAGTTACGGCCGCTACAATGAGCAGTTCTTC
few	TRBV2	TRBJ1-2	.	CASSEATAPDGYTF	TGTGCCAGCAGTGAAGCCACAGCTCCAGATGGCTACACCTTC
.	TRBV21-1	TRBJ2-5	.	CAIRLAGDQETQYF	TGTGCCATCAGACTAGCGGGGGACCAAGAGACCCAGTACTTC
.	TRBV4-1	TRBJ2-7	TRBD2	CASSQEGQGLAETSSYEQYF	TGCGCCAGCAGCCAAGAAGGTCAGGGACTAGCGGAAACTTCCTCCTACGAGCAGTACTTC
.	TRBV2	TRBJ1-6	TRBD1	CASGAQGANNSPLHF	TGTGCCAGCGGGGCCCAGGGGGCTAATAATTCACCCCTCCACTTT
.	TRBV14	TRBJ1-1	TRBD1	CASTSLTGDEAFF	TGTGCCAGCACTTCGCTTACAGGGGACGAAGCTTTCTTT
.	TRBV30	TRBJ1-4	.	CAWRRGGTGNEKLFF	TGTGCCTGGAGGCGGGGGGGGACGGGTAATGAAAAACTGTTTTTT
.	TRBV3-1/TRBV3-2	TRBJ1-1	.	CASSHPQGGDTEAFF	TGTGCCAGCAGCCACCCACAGGGAGGGGATACTGAAGCTTTCTTT